Sequencing of this T cell receptor beta chain was carried out in a study of blood T cell repertoires in COVID-19. V was pared by 0 bases and J by 1 base, with 8 bases of the junction left unmatched. CDR1 and CDR2 from the germline V gene are LGHNT and FRNRAP. The CDR3 is made up of 17 amino acids. This clone was observed a handful of times. Sequencing was performed with immunoSEQ multiplex PCR; in TCRdb, only in-frame clones are kept and a portion is missing. The profile covers roughly 250,000 clones, with approximately 88% appearing a single time and around 2.6% taken by the ten largest. The receptor was derived from a woman between 25 and 40 years old with acute COVID-19. Sequenced material: PBMCs or T cells enriched from blood (not recorded which). This sequence joins TRBV12-5 and TRBJ1-1; 7 bases map to TRBD1. The CDR3 sequence is CASGLVRLGQPNTEAFF. CDR3 DNA sequence: TGTGCTAGTGGTTTGGTGAGACTGGGACAGCCGAACACTGAAGCTTTCTTT.